A selection of T cell receptor beta chains follows, all from one sample in a study of shared clonotypes between healthy human individuals. Only in-frame clones appear in the TCRdb table, and some are missing; sequencing was by immunoSEQ multiplex PCR. The table shows over 950,000 clones, with 60% to 85% occurring only once. The sample comprised memory CD4+ T cells from PBMCs. The source of these receptors is a young man in good health. Some clones in this sample may be carry-over from other donors' samples. Both conserved end residues are part of each CDR3. Each record gives: J gene, V gene, D gene, CDR3 protein. The D gene is left open where the match is weak.

TRBJ1-5 TRBV7-9 NA CASSSQGDQPQHF
TRBJ2-7 TRBV28 TRBD2 CASSRTSGRGGPLYEQYF
TRBJ1-5 TRBV6-5 NA CASSYSRGDQPQHF
TRBJ2-1 TRBV5-1 NA CASSSLAADEQFF
TRBJ1-5 TRBV2 TRBD1 CASRQGAPHQPQHF
TRBJ2-6 TRBV2 NA CASRTPRTRRGANVLTF
TRBJ1-2 TRBV29-1 NA CSAGAGGADYGYTF
TRBJ2-7 TRBV15 NA CATSRVSAEEQYF
TRBJ2-1 TRBV29-1 NA CSVEGLGRPRTNNEQFF
TRBJ2-5 TRBV7-6 NA CASSLRDLPPQETQYF
TRBJ1-1 TRBV6-1 NA CASRIDGMNTEAFF
TRBJ2-3 TRBV5-6 NA CASSLLARSSTDTQYF
TRBJ2-7 TRBV28 NA CASMRAPNYEQYF
TRBJ2-3 TRBV5-1 TRBD1 CASSFGQGARDTQYF
TRBJ2-1 TRBV7-2 TRBD2 CASSLTHAGVPYNEQFF
TRBJ1-1 TRBV4-3 NA CASSQVNGAGAFF
TRBJ1-1 TRBV7-3 NA CASSLQQNTEAFF
TRBJ2-1 TRBV1 NA CTSSLRLAPSSYNEQFF
TRBJ1-2 TRBV5-6 NA CASSRERTLNYGYTF
TRBJ2-5 TRBV9 TRBD2 CASSVSGTSGETQYF
TRBJ2-7 TRBV28 NA CASTSGRSYEQYF
TRBJ2-5 TRBV19 NA CASSMRILGVSQETQYF
TRBJ2-1 TRBV6-1 NA CASSGGQGSYNEQFF
TRBJ2-5 TRBV5-1 NA CASKQGPQETQYF
TRBJ2-5 TRBV7-7 NA CASSFGGGGGETQYF
TRBJ2-7 TRBV15 NA CATSRGGAESYEQYF
TRBJ1-1 TRBV18 NA CASSPYKGENTEAFF
TRBJ2-7 TRBV30 TRBD1 CAWSKAGGSYEQYF
TRBJ2-1 TRBV9 NA CASSVGQGVEQFF
TRBJ2-1 TRBV9 NA CASSITGDSYNEQFF
TRBJ2-3 TRBV18 NA CASSPPALDTQYF
TRBJ2-7 TRBV25-1 NA CASSNPGSDEQYF
TRBJ2-7 TRBV7-2 TRBD2 CASSYRGDVSAEQYF
TRBJ2-5 TRBV6-5 NA CASIGAENQETQYF
TRBJ1-3 TRBV7-9 TRBD1 CASSRSDRYSGNTIYF
TRBJ2-3 TRBV10-3 TRBD1 CAVLGQDTDTQYF
TRBJ1-4 TRBV10-3 TRBD1 CATTPGQGEEKLFF
TRBJ1-4 TRBV18 NA CASSRRREGEKLFF
TRBJ1-2 TRBV6-6 NA CASSYYRAWGYTF
TRBJ1-1 TRBV4-2 NA CASSQVERNTEAFF
TRBJ2-7 TRBV7-6 NA CASRASGRDYEQYF
TRBJ2-5 TRBV5-1 NA CASSSGGGQETQYF
TRBJ1-4 TRBV19 NA CASSHYRTAATNEKLFF
TRBJ2-2 TRBV27 TRBD2 CASSSPGTRSAGELFF
TRBJ2-5 TRBV5-1 NA CASSLTAVKETQYF
TRBJ1-1 TRBV9 NA CASSVGGASESAFF
TRBJ2-1 TRBV4-1 TRBD1 CASSRQGAGNEQFF
TRBJ2-4 TRBV2 NA CASSTGHPLTNIQYF
TRBJ2-7 TRBV10-3 TRBD1 CAIRGQGIFNEQYF
TRBJ1-3 TRBV4-3 NA CASSQVGGKGNTIYF
TRBJ2-1 TRBV5-6 NA CASSLDPTYEQFF
TRBJ1-3 TRBV28 NA CASSRSSGNTIYF
TRBJ2-2 TRBV12-5 NA CASGLVYKRTGELFF
TRBJ2-7 TRBV7-6 NA CASSLAAEIGEQYF
TRBJ1-5 TRBV28 TRBD1 CASSVGQVNGPQHF
TRBJ1-6 TRBV6-1 TRBD1 CASKPDRTNNSPLHF
TRBJ2-1 TRBV5-4 NA CASRLQGRNEQFF